The 18 T cell receptor beta chains given below trace back to one sample, sequenced in a study of T cells in Graves' hyperthyroidism and ophthalmopathy. Amplification targeted TCR beta CDR3 regions from RNA transcripts. When the TCR CDR3 underwent first-round RT-PCR, the HTBI primer set was used. TCRdb reprocessed the multiplex PCR reads via MiXCR and lists one record per CDR3 protein. Among 600,000 to 750,000 distinct CDR3 sequences, 17% were seen once, and the ten largest hold roughly 15%. What was sequenced was blood. Receptor source: a man aged 45-65 years with Graves' hyperthyroidism.

This clonotype was seen many times. The chain employs TRBV28 and TRBJ2-7, with 10 positions matching TRBD2. V lost 8 bases and J lost 6; bases outside the gene matches: 13. Germline CDR1 MDHEN, CDR2 SYDVKM. The CDR3 has 15 amino acids. CDR3: CASALFTAGGGEQYF. DNA of the CDR3: TGTGCCAGCGCCCTCTTTACAGCGGGAGGGGGCGAGCAGTACTTC.

This clonotype was found many times. This chain joins TRBV6-1 and TRBJ1-2; D possibly corresponds to TRBD1 (6 bases). CDR1 is MNHNS and CDR2 is SASEGT in the germline V gene. Deletions cut 5 bases from V and 8 bases from J, with 12 bases between. This CDR3 contains 12 residues. The CDR3 DNA is TGTGCCAGCAGTTACGGGGGGCTCGGCTACACCTTC. Amino acids: CASSYGGLGYTF.

The sample holds a few counts of this clonotype. This rearrangement joins TRBV20-1 to TRBJ1-2, with TRBD1 as a possible D gene (5 bases). The CDR3 loop spans 14 amino acids. Germline CDR1 reads DFQATT; CDR2 reads SNEGSKA (reference sequence). Between the trimmed V and J ends, which lost 6 bases and 4 bases, there was a span of 18 bases. CDR3 sequence: CSADLSGGGYGYTF. The CDR3 DNA reads as TGCAGTGCCGACCTAAGTGGCGGGGGCTATGGCTACACCTTC.

The chain uses TRBV24-1 and TRBJ2-3, with 8 nucleotides matching TRBD1. The germline V gene has CDR1 KGHDR and CDR2 SFDVKD. V lost 5 bases to trimming and J lost 5 bases; unmatched junction nucleotides: 5. The CDR3 is 14 residues long. CDR3 nucleotides: TGTGCCACCAGTGCCGGGACAGGAATAGATACGCAGTATTTT. Its protein product is CATSAGTGIDTQYF.

As to this clonotype: A much larger clone lies one base from this, so it may be a read error. V gene TRBV27 combines with J gene TRBJ2-7; TRBD1 or TRBD2 may be the D gene (5 bases each). Germline V gene lookup returns CDR1 MNHEY and CDR2 SMNVEV (reference sequence). The CDR3 extends over 14 amino acids. CDR3 DNA sequence: TGTGCCAGCAGACCCGCACTGGGACCCTACAAGCAGTACTTC. Translated: CASRPALGPYKQYF.

This clonotype was counted only a few times. The chain uses TRBV9 and TRBJ1-4; D ambiguous. Germline values: CDR1 SGDLS, CDR2 YYNGEE. The CDR3 length is 15 residues. Trimming cost V 3 bases and J 0 bases, with 9 bases left between them. In DNA, the CDR3 is TGTGCCAGCAGCGCTGGCGGTGCAACTAATGAAAAACTGTTTTTT. Translated: CASSAGGATNEKLFF.

This clonotype came up many times. The chain couples TRBV10-1 to TRBJ2-7; 14 nucleotides align to TRBD2. CDR1 is WNHNN, CDR2 SYGVQD, per germline (reference sequence). J lost 4 bases, V lost 4 bases, and 3 bases had no gene match. This CDR3 contains 15 residues. CDR3 nucleotide sequence: TGCGCCAGCAGTGCTGGGACTAGCGGGAGTTACGAGCAGTACTTC. This sequence encodes CASSAGTSGSYEQYF.

The V and J genes are TRBV5-4 and TRBJ2-2; D remains ambiguous. With 3 bases removed from V and 0 bases from J, the gap between germline ends came to 9 bases. This CDR3 spans 15 amino acids. CDR1 and CDR2 (germline): SGHNT, YYREEE (reference sequence). CDR3: CASSSRKANTGELFF. CDR3 in DNA: TGTGCCAGCAGCTCCAGGAAAGCGAACACCGGGGAGCTGTTTTTT.

The genes are TRBV15 and TRBJ2-5; weak D call: TRBD2 (5 bases). Between the trimmed V and J ends, which lost 0 bases and 4 bases, there was a span of 15 bases. The germline CDR1 and CDR2 sequences are LNHNV and YYDKDF (reference sequence). The CDR3 runs to 16 residues. The CDR3 nucleotides read TGTGCCACCAGCAGAGATAATACGGGATATAGAGAGACCCAGTACTTC. It specifies CATSRDNTGYRETQYF.

This clonotype occurred many times. This chain links TRBV11-2 with TRBJ2-7; D uncertain. In germline, CDR1 is SGHAT, CDR2 FQNNGV. The CDR3 has 14 residues. Trimming cost V 2 bases and J 0 bases, with 8 bases left between them. The CDR3 sequence: CASSLSRHSYEQYF. CDR3 coding DNA: TGTGCCAGCAGCTTATCAAGACACTCCTACGAGCAGTACTTC.

This clonotype was counted many times. V and J are TRBV30 and TRBJ1-6, with D uncertain. The ends were cut back, 0 bases at V and 5 bases at J, with 5 bases in the middle. The germline CDR1 and CDR2 sequences are GTSNPN and SVGIG (reference sequence). The CDR3 has 13 residues. The CDR3 DNA is TGTGCCTGGAGTGTACATAATAATTCACCCCTCCACTTT. Its translation is CAWSVHNNSPLHF. Supplemented by reference TRBV30 and TRBJ1-6, the full variable domain reads SQTIHQWPATLVQPVGSPLSLECTVEGTSNPNLYWYRQAAGRGLQLLFYSVGIGQISSEVPQNLSASRPQDRQFILSSKKLLLSDSGFYLCAWSVHNNSPLHFGNGTRLTVT.

Regarding this clonotype: An end of the junction differs from the germline gene, which may be a read error. The chain recombines TRBV7-9 with TRBJ2-7; TRBD2 matches 7 bases. The CDR3 has 15 amino acids. Germline CDR1 reads SEHNR; CDR2 reads FQNEAQ (reference sequence). This chain's CDR3 is CASGLGGGRPYEQYF. DNA for the CDR3: TGTGCCAGCGGCTTAGGAGGCGGGAGACCCTACGAGCAGTACTTC.

This clonotype came up many times. V gene TRBV7-2 combines with J gene TRBJ2-1, with TRBD2 matching 13 bases. Germline CDR1 reads SGHTA; CDR2 reads FQGNSA. The V and J ends lost 6 bases and 3 bases, in that order; junction bases with no gene match: 8. The CDR3 runs 17 residues. CDR3 coding DNA: TGTGCCAGCAGACGATGGACTAGCGGGAGTCGCTACAATGAGCAGTTCTTC. Protein sequence: CASRRWTSGSRYNEQFF.

The table lists this clonotype with many counts. The V gene is TRBV28, the J gene TRBJ1-5; TRBD1 might be the D (5 bases). The V gene lost 2 bases and the J gene lost 5 bases, with 28 bases spanning the gap. Germline V gives CDR1 MDHEN, CDR2 SYDVKM. This CDR3 is 20 amino acids long. The CDR3 nucleotides are TGTGCCAGCAGTTTACCCCCAGGGCCCAGCTCTCTAGTTTCCGATCAGCCCCAGCATTTT. Translating gives CASSLPPGPSSLVSDQPQHF. Using reference TRBV28 and TRBJ1-5 for the parts outside the CDR3, the full variable domain is DVKVTQSSRYLVKRTGEKVFLECVQDMDHENMFWYRQDPGLGLRLIYFSYDVKMKEKGDIPEGYSVSREKKERFSLILESASTNQTSMYLCASSLPPGPSSLVSDQPQHFGDGTRLSIL.

The table lists this clonotype with many counts. V and J are TRBV2 and TRBJ2-2, with D perhaps matching TRBD1 or TRBD2 (7 bases each). From germline, CDR1 is SNHLY and CDR2 FYNNEI. There are 16 residues in the CDR3. The germline V and J ends were trimmed by 0 bases and 5 bases, with 13 bases remaining between them. The CDR3 sequence is CASSEALQGGTGELFF. The CDR3 bases are TGTGCCAGCAGTGAAGCGCTTCAGGGGGGGACCGGGGAGCTGTTTTTT. The full variable domain, in which reference TRBV2 and TRBJ2-2 provide the parts outside the CDR3, is EPEVTQTPSHQVTQMGQEVILRCVPISNHLYFYWYRQILGQKVEFLVSFYNNEISEKSEIFDDQFSVERPDGSNFTLKIRSTKLEDSAMYFCASSEALQGGTGELFFGEGSRLTVL.

The chain has TRBV11-1 and TRBJ2-1; TRBD2 agrees at 13 bases. V gave up 6 bases and J gave up 5 bases; unmatched junction bases: 4. The CDR3 is 15 amino acids. The germline CDR1 and CDR2 sequences are SGHAT and FQDESV (reference sequence). As DNA, the CDR3 is TGTGCCAGCAGACTAGCGGGAGGGATAGACAATGAGCAGTTCTTC. Translating it yields CASRLAGGIDNEQFF.

This clonotype has more than one count but fewer than ten. At one end the junction does not follow the germline gene, possibly because of a read error. The chain carries TRBV28 and TRBJ2-5, with D possibly TRBD1 on 5 matching bases. Germline CDR1 is MDHEN and CDR2 is SYDVKM. The CDR3 is 17 amino acids. Here the CDR3 DNA reads TGTGCCAGCAGCCACGCTTATAGGGGCGCGGACCAAGGGACCCAGTACTTC. As protein: CASSHAYRGADQGTQYF. Looking up the rest from reference TRBV28 and TRBJ2-5 gives the full variable domain: DVKVTQSSRYLVKRTGEKVFLECVQDMDHENMFWYRQDPGLGLRLIYFSYDVKMKEKGDIPEGYSVSREKKERFSLILESASTNQTSMYLCASSHAYRGADQGTQYFGPGTRLLVL.

The chain has TRBV30 and TRBJ2-5; D possibly matches TRBD1 or TRBD2 (6 bases each). V was cut by 3 bases and J by 5 bases, with 19 bases left in between. CDR1 is GTSNPN and CDR2 is SVGIG in the germline V gene (reference sequence). The CDR3 is 15 residues long. CDR3 bases: TGTGCCTGGAGCAAAAGGGGGGCCGTCGGGGAGACCCAGTACTTC. Translation: CAWSKRGAVGETQYF.